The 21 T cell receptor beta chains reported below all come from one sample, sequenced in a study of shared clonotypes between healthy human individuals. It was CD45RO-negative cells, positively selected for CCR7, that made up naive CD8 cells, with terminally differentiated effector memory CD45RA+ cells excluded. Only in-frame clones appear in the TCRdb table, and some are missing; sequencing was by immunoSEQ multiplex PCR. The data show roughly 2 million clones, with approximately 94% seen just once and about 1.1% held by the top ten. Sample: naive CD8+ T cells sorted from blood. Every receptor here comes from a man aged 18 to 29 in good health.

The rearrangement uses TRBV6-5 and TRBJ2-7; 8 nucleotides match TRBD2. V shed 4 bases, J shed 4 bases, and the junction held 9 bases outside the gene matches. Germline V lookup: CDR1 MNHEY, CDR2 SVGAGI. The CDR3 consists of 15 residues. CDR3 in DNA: TGTGCCAGCAGTTCTGCGGGGGGCCCTCCTTACGAGCAGTACTTC. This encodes CASSSAGGPPYEQYF.

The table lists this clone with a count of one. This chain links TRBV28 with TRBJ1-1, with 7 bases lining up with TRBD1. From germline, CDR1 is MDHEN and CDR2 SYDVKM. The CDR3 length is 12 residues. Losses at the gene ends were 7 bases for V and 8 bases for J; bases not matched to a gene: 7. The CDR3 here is CASIPRGQEAFF. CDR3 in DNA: TGTGCCAGCATCCCAAGGGGACAGGAAGCTTTCTTT.

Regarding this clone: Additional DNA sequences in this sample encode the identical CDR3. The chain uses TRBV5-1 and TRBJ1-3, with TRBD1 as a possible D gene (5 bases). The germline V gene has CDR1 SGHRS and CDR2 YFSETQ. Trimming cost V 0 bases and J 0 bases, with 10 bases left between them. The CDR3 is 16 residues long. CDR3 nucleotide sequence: TGCGCCAGCAGCTTGGCCGGGGGAAACTCTGGAAACACCATATATTTT. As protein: CASSLAGGNSGNTIYF.

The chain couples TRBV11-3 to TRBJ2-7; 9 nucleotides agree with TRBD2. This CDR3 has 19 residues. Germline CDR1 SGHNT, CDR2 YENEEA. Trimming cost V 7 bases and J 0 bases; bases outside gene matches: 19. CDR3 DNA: TGTGCCAGCACGCTGGTAAGGGGCCCTTCTAGCGGGACCTCCTACGAGCAGTACTTC. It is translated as CASTLVRGPSSGTSYEQYF.

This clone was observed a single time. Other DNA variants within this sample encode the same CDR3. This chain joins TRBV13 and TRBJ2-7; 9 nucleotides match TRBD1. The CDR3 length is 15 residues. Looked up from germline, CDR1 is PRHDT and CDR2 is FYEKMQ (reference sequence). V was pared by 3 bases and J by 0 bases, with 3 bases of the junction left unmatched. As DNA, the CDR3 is TGTGCCAGCAGCTTGGGACAGGGAAGCTCCTACGAGCAGTACTTC. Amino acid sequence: CASSLGQGSSYEQYF.

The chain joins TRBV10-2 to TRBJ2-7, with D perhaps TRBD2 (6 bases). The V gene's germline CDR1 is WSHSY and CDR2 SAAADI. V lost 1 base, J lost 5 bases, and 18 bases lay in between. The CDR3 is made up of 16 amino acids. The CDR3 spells CASSEYGGAGNDEQYF. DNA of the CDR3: TGCGCCAGCAGTGAGTACGGAGGGGCTGGAAACGACGAGCAGTACTTC.

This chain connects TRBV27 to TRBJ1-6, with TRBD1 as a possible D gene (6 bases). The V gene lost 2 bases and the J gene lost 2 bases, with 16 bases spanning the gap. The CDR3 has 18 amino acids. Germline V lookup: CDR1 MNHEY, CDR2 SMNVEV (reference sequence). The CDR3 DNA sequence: TGTGCCAGCAGTTTAAACAGGGAGGGAGGGCCCTATAATTCACCCCTCCACTTT. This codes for CASSLNREGGPYNSPLHF.

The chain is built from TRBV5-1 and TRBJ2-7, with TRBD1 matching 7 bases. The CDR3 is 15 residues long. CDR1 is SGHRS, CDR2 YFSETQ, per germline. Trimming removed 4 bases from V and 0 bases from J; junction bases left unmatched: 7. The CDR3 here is CASSLSQGFSYEQYF. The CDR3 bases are TGCGCCAGCAGCCTATCACAGGGGTTCTCCTACGAGCAGTACTTC.

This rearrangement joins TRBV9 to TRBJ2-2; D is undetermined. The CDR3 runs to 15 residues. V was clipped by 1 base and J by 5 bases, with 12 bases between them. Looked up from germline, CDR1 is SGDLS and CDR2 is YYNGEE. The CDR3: CASSVIRDGTGELFF. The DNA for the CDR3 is TGTGCCAGCAGCGTAATCCGCGATGGGACCGGGGAGCTGTTTTTT.

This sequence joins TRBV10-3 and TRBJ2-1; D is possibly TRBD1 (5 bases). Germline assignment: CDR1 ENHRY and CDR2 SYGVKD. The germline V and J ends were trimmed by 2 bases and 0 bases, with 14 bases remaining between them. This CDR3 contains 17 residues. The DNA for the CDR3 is TGTGCCATCAGTGAGCCGGACAAGCAGAGCTCCTACAATGAGCAGTTCTTC. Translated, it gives CAISEPDKQSSYNEQFF.

The CDR3 is CASSSDGEGYGYTF. As DNA, the CDR3 is TGTGCCAGCAGCTCGGACGGAGAAGGCTATGGCTACACCTTC. The J gene is TRBJ1-2, the V gene TRBV5-4; D unclear. The V gene's germline CDR1 is SGHNT and CDR2 YYREEE (reference sequence). The CDR3 loop spans 14 amino acids. Trimming left V 3 bases short and J 4 bases short, with 13 bases between.

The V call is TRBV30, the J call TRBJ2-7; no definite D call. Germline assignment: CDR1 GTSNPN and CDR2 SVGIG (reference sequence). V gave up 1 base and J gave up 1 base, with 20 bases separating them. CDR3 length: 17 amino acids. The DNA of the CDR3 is TGTGCCTGGAGTGGGATTCAGGAGTTTCACCCTTCCTACGAGCAGTACTTC. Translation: CAWSGIQEFHPSYEQYF.

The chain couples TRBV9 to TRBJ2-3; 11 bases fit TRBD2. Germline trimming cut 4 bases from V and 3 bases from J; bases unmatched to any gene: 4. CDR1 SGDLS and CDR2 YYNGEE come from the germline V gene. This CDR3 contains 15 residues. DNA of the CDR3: TGTGCCAGCAGCACTAGCGGGAGTCAGACAGATACGCAGTATTTT. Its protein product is CASSTSGSQTDTQYF. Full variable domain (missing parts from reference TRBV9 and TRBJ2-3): DSGVTQTPKHLITATGQRVTLRCSPRSGDLSVYWYQQSLDQGLQFLIQYYNGEERAKGNILERFSAQQFPDLHSELNLSSLELGDSALYFCASSTSGSQTDTQYFGPGTRLTVL.

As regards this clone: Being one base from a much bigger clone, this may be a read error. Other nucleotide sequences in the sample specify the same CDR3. The CDR3 protein is CASSFGNTEAFF. The CDR3 region has the DNA TGTGCCAGCAGCTTTGGGAACACTGAAGCTTTCTTT. The chain recombines TRBV5-6 with TRBJ1-1; D ambiguous. Germline-derived CDR1 and CDR2 are SGHDT and YYEEEE. This CDR3 has 12 amino acids. With 2 bases removed from V and 1 base from J, the gap between germline ends came to 3 bases.

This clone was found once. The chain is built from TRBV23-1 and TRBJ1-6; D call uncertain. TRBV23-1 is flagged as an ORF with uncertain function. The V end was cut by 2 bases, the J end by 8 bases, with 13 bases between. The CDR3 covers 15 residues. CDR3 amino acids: CASSQLMLPYSPLHF. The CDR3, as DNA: TGCGCCAGCAGTCAACTAATGTTGCCTTATTCACCCCTCCACTTT.

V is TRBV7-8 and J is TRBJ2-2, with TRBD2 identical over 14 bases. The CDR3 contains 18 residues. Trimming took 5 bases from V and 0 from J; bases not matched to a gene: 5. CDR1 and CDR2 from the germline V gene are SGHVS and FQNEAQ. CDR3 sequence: CASSPGLAGGPNTGELFF. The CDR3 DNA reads TGTGCCAGCAGCCCTGGACTAGCGGGAGGACCGAACACCGGGGAGCTGTTTTTT.

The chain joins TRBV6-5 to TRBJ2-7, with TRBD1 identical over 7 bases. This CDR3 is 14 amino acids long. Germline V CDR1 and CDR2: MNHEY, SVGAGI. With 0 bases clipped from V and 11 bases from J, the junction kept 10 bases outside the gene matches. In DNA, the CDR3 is TGTGCCAGCAGTTACTCGAACTCCGACAGGGTTAAGTACTTC. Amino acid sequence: CASSYSNSDRVKYF.

The CDR3 is CASSVGQGQETQYF. CDR3 sequence (DNA): TGTGCCAGCAGTGTAGGACAGGGACAAGAGACCCAGTACTTC. This chain uses TRBV27 with TRBJ2-5; 8 bases agree with TRBD1. Germline CDR1 MNHEY, CDR2 SMNVEV (reference sequence). The CDR3 has 14 residues. After removal of 5 bases from V and 2 bases from J, the junction contained 4 bases not matched to a gene.

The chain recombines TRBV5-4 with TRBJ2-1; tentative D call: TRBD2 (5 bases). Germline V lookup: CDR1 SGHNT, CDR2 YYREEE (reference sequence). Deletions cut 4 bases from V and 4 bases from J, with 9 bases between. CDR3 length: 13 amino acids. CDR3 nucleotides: TGTGCCAGCAGCGACCGGGATTACAATGAGCAGTTCTTC. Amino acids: CASSDRDYNEQFF. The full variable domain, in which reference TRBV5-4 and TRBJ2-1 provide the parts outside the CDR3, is ETGVTQSPTHLIKTRGQQVTLRCSSQSGHNTVSWYQQALGQGPQFIFQYYREEENGRGNFPPRFSGLQFPNYSSELNVNALELDDSALYLCASSDRDYNEQFFGPGTRLTVL.

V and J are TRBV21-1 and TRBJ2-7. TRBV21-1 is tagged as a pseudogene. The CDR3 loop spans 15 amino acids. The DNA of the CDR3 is TGTGCCAGCGGCCATATAGGGGGGACAATCTACGAGCAGTACTTC. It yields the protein CASGHIGGTIYEQYF.

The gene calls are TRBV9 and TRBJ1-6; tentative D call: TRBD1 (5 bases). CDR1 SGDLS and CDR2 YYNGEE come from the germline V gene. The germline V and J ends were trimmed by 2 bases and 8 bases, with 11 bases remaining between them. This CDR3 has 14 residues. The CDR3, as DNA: TGTGCCAGCAGCGTTGTTGGGGCCGATTCACCCCTCCACTTT. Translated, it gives CASSVVGADSPLHF. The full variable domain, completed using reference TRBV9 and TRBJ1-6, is DSGVTQTPKHLITATGQRVTLRCSPRSGDLSVYWYQQSLDQGLQFLIQYYNGEERAKGNILERFSAQQFPDLHSELNLSSLELGDSALYFCASSVVGADSPLHFGNGTRLTVT.